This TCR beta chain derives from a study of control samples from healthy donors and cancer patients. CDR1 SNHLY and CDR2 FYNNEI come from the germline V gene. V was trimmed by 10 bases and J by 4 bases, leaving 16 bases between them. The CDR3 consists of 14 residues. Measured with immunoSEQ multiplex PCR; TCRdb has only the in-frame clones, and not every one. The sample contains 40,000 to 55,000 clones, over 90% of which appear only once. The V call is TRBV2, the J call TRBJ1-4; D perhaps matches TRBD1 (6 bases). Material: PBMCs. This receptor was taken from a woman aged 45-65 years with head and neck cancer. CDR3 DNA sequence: TGTGCCACCTCCCAAGGGGGGGATAATGAAAAACTGTTTTTT. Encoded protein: CATSQGGDNEKLFF.